Reported below is one TCR beta chain. Its antigen is undetermined. Germline V lookup: CDR1 SGHTA, CDR2 FQGNSA. The CDR3 is made up of 16 amino acids. Losses at the gene ends were 0 bases for V and 4 bases for J; bases not matched to a gene: 2. The data were taken from a study of beta chain features in type 1 diabetes. Study summary: Patients were similar to healthy donors in age and gender (as well as in cell yields). Notes on the study in general: TCRB CDR3s were moderately but significantly shorter in Type 1 diabetes patients in all four CD4+ subsets. VDJ junctions from patients with type 1 diabetes contained fewer insertions and more deletions.

Expressed TCRB transcripts got sequenced, as all isolated RNA was reverse transcribed. Sequencing used immunoSEQ multiplex PCR; TCRdb keeps in-frame clones, though not all of them. The sample consists of under 500,000 clones, approximately 31% of them appearing once. All sorted populations exceeded 98% purity. The sequence came from a young man in good health. The V call is TRBV7-2, the J call TRBJ2-3; 12 bases are a match to TRBD2. Sequenced sample: naive CD4+ T cells from blood. The CDR3 nucleotides are TGTGCCAGCAGCTTAGCTGGACTAGCGGGATCAGATACGCAGTATTTT. Its protein is CASSLAGLAGSDTQYF.